Reported below is one T cell receptor (beta chain). The data stem from a study of cytomegalovirus exposure and HLA in healthy donors. V lost 2 bases, J lost 4 bases, and 9 bases lay in between. The CDR3 is 14 residues long. Per germline, CDR1 MDHEN and CDR2 SYDVKM. Primers: 60 Vbeta forward and 13 Jbeta reverse. Only in-frame clones appear in the TCRdb table, and some are missing; sequencing was by immunoSEQ multiplex PCR. The repertoire holds roughly 120,000 clones, with roughly 77% as singletons. The sequence came from a man in his forties or fifties in good health and CMV-seropositive. The chain employs TRBV28 and TRBJ1-5; perhaps TRBD1 as D (6 bases). Sequenced: PBMCs. CDR3 amino acids: CASSLGGRNQPQHF. The CDR3 DNA reads as TGTGCCAGCAGTTTAGGGGGCAGAAATCAGCCCCAGCATTTT.